Below, 2 T cell receptor beta chains from the same sample are listed, as sequenced in a study of blood T cell repertoires in COVID-19. Produced via immunoSEQ multiplex PCR; TCRdb's table is partial and in-frame only. The sample has approximately 200,000 clones; approximately 90% are singletons. Material: PBMCs or T cells enriched from blood (not recorded which). These receptor sequences come from a woman aged 18-30 years in a cohort exposed to, infected with or recovered from COVID-19 (not recorded which).

This clone was seen once. The gene calls are TRBV19 and TRBJ2-7; 10 nucleotides align to TRBD2. Germline values: CDR1 LNHDA, CDR2 SQIVND (reference sequence). The CDR3 loop spans 14 amino acids. Trimming at V came to 3 bases and at J to 6 bases, leaving 5 bases not matched to a gene. The CDR3: CASSIPGTSAEQYF. For the CDR3, the DNA is TGTGCCAGTAGTATCCCCGGGACTAGCGCCGAGCAGTACTTC.

As regards this clone: This same CDR3 is encoded by further DNA sequences in the sample. This rearrangement joins TRBV11-2 to TRBJ1-2; D not certain. Trimming pared 4 bases from V and 1 base from J, leaving 4 bases between. Germline lookup yields CDR1 SGHAT and CDR2 FQNNGV. This CDR3 comprises 12 residues. The CDR3 sequence: CASSSRNYGYTF. The DNA of the CDR3 is TGTGCCAGCAGCTCCCGTAACTATGGCTACACCTTC.